This T cell receptor (beta chain) was identified during a study of Tregs in tolerant kidney transplant recipients. Study-level findings and limits: Tolerant patients' donor-specific Tregs expanded beyond overall Tregs, suggesting antigen-driven growth.

The nonmyeloablative bone marrow transplants came from related graft donors, with transient mixed chimerism. Unstimulated regulatory T cells (CD4+CD25+CD127-), CD4+CD25- non-regulatory cells, CD4 and CD8 cells were FACS-sorted from thawed PBMCs. The CDR3 is 14 amino acids. Germline values: CDR1 LGHNA, CDR2 YSLEER. After removal of 1 base from V and 5 bases from J, the junction contained 3 bases not matched to a gene. With regard to this clone: Its specificity is not known.

Here immunoSEQ multiplex PCR was the method, and the copy in TCRdb shows in-frame clones only, minus some. The data hold about 64,000 clones, with 87% observed a single time. The receptor comes from a human patient who received a combined kidney and bone marrow transplant. Some T cells may originate from the graft donor. The specimen was CD4+ T cells from blood (PBMCs), collected 6 months after the transplant. The chain joins TRBV4-3 to TRBJ2-5; the match to TRBD2 covers 8 bases. This CDR3 is CASSQVTGGETQYF. For the CDR3, the DNA is TGCGCCAGCAGCCAAGTTACGGGAGGGGAGACCCAGTACTTC.